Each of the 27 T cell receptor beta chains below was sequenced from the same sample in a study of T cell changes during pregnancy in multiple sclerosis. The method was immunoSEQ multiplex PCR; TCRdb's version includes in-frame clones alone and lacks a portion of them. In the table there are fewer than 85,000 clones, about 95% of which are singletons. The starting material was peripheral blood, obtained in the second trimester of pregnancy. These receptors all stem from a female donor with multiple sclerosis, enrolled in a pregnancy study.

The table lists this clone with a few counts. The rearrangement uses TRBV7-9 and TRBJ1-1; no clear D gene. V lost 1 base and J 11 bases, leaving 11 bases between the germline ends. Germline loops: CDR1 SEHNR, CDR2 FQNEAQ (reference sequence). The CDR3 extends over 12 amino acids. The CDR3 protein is CASSLVSEEAFF. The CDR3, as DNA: TGTGCCAGCAGCTTAGTTTCAGAGGAGGCTTTCTTT.

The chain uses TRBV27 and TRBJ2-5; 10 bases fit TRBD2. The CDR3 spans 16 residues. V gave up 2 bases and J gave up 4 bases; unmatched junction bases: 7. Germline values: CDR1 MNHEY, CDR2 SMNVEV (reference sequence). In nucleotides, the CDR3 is TGTGCCAGCAGTTTACTTATAGCGGGAGGAAGAGAGACCCAGTACTTC. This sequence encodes CASSLLIAGGRETQYF.

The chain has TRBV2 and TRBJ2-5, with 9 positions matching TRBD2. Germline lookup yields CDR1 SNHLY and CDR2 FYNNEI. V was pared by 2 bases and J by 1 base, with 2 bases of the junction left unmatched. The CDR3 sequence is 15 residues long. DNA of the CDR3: TGTGCCAGCAGTGAACGGCGGGGGGGCCAAGAGACCCAGTACTTC. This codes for CASSERRGGQETQYF.

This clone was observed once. In DNA, the CDR3 is TGTGCCAGCAGCCCAGAAAAGTACGAGAATGGCTACACCTTC. It specifies CASSPEKYENGYTF. The chain joins TRBV14 to TRBJ1-2; D is unclear. CDR3 size: 14 residues. Germline V gene data show CDR1 as SGHDN and CDR2 as FVKESK. V was pared by 4 bases and J by 6 bases, with 15 bases between.

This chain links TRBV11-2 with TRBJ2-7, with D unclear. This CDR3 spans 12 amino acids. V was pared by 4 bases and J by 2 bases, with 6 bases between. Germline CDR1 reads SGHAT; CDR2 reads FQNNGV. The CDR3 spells CASSSLAYEQYF. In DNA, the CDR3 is TGTGCCAGCAGCTCCCTCGCCTACGAGCAGTACTTC.

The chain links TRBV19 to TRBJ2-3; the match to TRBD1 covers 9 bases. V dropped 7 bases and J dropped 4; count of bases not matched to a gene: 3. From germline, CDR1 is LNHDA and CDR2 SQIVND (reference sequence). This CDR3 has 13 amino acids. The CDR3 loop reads CASNDRGADTQYF. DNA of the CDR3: TGTGCCAGTAATGACAGGGGGGCAGATACGCAGTATTTT.

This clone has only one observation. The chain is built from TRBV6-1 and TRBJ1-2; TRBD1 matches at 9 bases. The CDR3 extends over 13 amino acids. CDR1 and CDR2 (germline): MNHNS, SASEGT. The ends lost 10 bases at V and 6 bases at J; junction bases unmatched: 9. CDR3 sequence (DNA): TGTGCCACCAAGGGACAGGGAATTGATGGCTACACCTTC. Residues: CATKGQGIDGYTF.

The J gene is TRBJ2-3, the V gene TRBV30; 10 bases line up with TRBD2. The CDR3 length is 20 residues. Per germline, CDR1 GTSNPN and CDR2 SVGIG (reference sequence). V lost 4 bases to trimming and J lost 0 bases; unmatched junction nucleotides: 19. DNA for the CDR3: TGTGCCTGGAAGTTCGTAAGAGTAGCGGGAGGACGTCCTAGCACAGATACGCAGTATTTT. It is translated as CAWKFVRVAGGRPSTDTQYF.

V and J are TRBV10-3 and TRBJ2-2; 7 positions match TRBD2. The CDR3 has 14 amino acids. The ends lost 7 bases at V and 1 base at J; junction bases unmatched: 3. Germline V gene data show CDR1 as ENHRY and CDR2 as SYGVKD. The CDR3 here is CAINPSGNTGELFF. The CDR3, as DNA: TGTGCCATCAATCCTAGCGGGAACACCGGGGAGCTGTTTTTT.

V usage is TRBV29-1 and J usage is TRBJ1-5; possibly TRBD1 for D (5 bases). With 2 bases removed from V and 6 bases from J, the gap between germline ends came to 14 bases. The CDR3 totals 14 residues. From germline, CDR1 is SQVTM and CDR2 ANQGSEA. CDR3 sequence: CSVESGQGGQPQHF. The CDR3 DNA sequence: TGCAGCGTTGAATCAGGGCAGGGAGGTCAGCCCCAGCATTTT.

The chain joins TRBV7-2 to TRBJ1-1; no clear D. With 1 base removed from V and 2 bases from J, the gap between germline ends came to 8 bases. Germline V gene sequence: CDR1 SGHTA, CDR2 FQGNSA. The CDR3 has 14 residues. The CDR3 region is CASSLGARNTEAFF. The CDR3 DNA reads TGTGCCAGCAGCTTAGGGGCACGCAACACTGAAGCTTTCTTT.

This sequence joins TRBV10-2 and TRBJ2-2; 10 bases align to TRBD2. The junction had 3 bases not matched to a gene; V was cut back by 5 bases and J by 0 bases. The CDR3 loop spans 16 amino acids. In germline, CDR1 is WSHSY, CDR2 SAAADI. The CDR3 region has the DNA TGCGCCAGCAGTTTAGCGGGAGGAACGAACACCGGGGAGCTGTTTTTT. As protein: CASSLAGGTNTGELFF.

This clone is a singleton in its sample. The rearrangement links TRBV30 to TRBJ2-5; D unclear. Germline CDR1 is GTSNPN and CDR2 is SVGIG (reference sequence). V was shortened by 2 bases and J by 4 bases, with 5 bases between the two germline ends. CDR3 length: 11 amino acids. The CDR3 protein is CAWSTGETQYF. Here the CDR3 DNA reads TGTGCCTGGAGTACCGGAGAGACCCAGTACTTC. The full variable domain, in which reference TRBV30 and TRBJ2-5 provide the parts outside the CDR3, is SQTIHQWPATLVQPVGSPLSLECTVEGTSNPNLYWYRQAAGRGLQLLFYSVGIGQISSEVPQNLSASRPQDRQFILSSKKLLLSDSGFYLCAWSTGETQYFGPGTRLLVL.

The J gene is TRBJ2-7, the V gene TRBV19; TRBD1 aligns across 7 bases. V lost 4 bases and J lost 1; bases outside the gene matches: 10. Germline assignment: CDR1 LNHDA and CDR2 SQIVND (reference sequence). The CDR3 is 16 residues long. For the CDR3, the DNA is TGTGCCAGTAGTAACAAGAGGACAGGACCTTCCTACGAGCAGTACTTC. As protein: CASSNKRTGPSYEQYF.

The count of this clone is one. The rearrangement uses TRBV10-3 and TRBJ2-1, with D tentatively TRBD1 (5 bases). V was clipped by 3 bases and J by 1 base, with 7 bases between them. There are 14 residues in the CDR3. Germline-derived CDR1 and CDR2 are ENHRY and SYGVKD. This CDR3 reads CAISEGASYNEQFF. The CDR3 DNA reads TGTGCCATCAGTGAAGGGGCATCCTACAATGAGCAGTTCTTC.

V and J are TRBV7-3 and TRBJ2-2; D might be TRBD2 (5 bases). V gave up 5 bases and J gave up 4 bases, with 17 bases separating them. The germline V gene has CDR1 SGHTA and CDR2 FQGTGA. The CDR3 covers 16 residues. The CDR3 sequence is CASSPRLGERTGELFF. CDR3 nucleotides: TGTGCCAGCAGCCCTCGGCTGGGAGAGCGCACCGGGGAGCTGTTTTTT.

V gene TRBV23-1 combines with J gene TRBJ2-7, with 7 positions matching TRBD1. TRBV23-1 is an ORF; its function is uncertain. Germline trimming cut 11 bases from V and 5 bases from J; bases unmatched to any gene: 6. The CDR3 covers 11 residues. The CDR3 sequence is CARDSGDEQYF. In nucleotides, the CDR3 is TGCGCCCGGGACAGCGGCGACGAGCAGTACTTC.

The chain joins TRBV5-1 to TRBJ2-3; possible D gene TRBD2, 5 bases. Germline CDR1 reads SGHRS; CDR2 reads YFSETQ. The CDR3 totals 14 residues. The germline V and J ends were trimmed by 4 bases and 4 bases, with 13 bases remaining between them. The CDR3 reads CASSGGSVPDTQYF. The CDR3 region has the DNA TGCGCCAGCAGCGGCGGGTCCGTCCCAGATACGCAGTATTTT.

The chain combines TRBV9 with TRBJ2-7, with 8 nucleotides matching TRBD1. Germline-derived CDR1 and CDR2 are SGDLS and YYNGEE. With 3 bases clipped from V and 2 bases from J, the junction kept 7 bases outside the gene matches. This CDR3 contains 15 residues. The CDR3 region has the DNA TGTGCCAGCAGCGCGGGACAGGCTGGAACCTACGAGCAGTACTTC. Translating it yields CASSAGQAGTYEQYF.

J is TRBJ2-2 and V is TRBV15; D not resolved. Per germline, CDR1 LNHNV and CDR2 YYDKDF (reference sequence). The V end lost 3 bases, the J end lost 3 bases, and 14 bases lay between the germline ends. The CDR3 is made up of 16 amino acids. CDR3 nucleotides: TGTGCCACCAGCAGCGTCAACTACTGGGACACCGGGGAGCTGTTTTTT. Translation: CATSSVNYWDTGELFF.

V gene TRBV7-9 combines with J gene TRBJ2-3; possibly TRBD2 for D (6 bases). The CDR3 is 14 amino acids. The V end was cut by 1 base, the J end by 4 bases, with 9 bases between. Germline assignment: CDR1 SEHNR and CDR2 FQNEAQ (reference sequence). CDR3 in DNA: TGTGCCAGCAGCTTAGTCGGGAGCTCAGATACGCAGTATTTT. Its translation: CASSLVGSSDTQYF.

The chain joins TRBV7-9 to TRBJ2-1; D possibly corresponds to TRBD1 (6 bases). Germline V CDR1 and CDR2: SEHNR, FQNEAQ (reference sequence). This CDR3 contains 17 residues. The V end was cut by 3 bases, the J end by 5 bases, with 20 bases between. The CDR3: CASSFRFGQGIHNEQFF. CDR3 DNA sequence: TGTGCCAGCAGCTTCCGTTTCGGGCAGGGGATACACAATGAGCAGTTCTTC.

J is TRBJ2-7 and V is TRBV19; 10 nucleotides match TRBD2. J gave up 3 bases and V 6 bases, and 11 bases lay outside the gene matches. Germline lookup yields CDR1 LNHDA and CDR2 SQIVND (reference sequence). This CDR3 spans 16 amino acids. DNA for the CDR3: TGTGCCAGTAGGACCAAGGCTTCTAGCGGGAGCTACGAGCAGTACTTC. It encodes CASRTKASSGSYEQYF.

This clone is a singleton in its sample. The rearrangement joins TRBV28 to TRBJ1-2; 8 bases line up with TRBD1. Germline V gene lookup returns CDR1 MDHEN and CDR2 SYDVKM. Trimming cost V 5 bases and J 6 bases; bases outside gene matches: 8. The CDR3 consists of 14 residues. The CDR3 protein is CASSRYRGRDGYTF. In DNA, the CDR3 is TGTGCCAGCAGTCGGTACAGGGGGAGGGATGGCTACACCTTC.

The DNA of the CDR3 is TGTGCCAGCAGCCAAGGGGTGGAGGGAGGCCCCCAACTTGAGCAGTTCTTC. This codes for CASSQGVEGGPQLEQFF. This rearrangement joins TRBV14 to TRBJ2-1; tentative D call: TRBD2 (6 bases). The germline CDR1 and CDR2 sequences are SGHDN and FVKESK. The CDR3 totals 17 residues. The V end lost 1 base, the J end lost 9 bases, and 22 bases lay between the germline ends.

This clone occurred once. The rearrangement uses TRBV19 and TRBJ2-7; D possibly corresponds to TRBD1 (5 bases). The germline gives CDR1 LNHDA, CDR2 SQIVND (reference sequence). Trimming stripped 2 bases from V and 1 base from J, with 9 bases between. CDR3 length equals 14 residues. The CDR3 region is CASSITGLSYEQYF. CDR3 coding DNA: TGTGCCAGTAGTATAACAGGCCTATCCTACGAGCAGTACTTC.

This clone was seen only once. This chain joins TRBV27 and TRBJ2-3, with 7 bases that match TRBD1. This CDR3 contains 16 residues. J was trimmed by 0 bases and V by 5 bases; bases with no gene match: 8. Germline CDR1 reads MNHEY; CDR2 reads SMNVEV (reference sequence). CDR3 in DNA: TGTGCCAGCAGTCCCCGATGGACAGGCAGCACAGATACGCAGTATTTT. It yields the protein CASSPRWTGSTDTQYF.